This passage covers 2 T cell receptor beta chains from one sample sequenced in a study of blood T cell repertoires in COVID-19. Method: immunoSEQ multiplex PCR; TCRdb's copy keeps in-frame clones and lacks some. The repertoire holds about 69,000 clones, with around 87% as singletons. The sample comprised peripheral blood. Source of these receptors: a man aged 40-49 years with COVID-19, enrolled during active disease.

The rearrangement links TRBV11-2 to TRBJ1-5; D unclear. V was pared by 4 bases and J by 2 bases, with 12 bases between. The CDR3 runs to 15 residues. The germline V gene has CDR1 SGHAT and CDR2 FQNNGV. The CDR3 DNA reads TGTGCCAGCAGCTCTTCCGGGGTTGGCAATCAGCCCCAGCATTTT. It codes for CASSSSGVGNQPQHF.

The gene calls are TRBV5-1 and TRBJ2-3, with D possibly TRBD1 on 6 matching bases. The CDR3 sequence is 17 residues long. V shed 3 bases and J shed 2 bases, with 19 bases lying between them. Germline V gene sequence: CDR1 SGHRS, CDR2 YFSETQ. The CDR3 loop is CASSSQPAGVDTDTQYF. CDR3 DNA: TGCGCCAGCAGCTCACAGCCGGCAGGGGTGGACACAGATACGCAGTATTTT.